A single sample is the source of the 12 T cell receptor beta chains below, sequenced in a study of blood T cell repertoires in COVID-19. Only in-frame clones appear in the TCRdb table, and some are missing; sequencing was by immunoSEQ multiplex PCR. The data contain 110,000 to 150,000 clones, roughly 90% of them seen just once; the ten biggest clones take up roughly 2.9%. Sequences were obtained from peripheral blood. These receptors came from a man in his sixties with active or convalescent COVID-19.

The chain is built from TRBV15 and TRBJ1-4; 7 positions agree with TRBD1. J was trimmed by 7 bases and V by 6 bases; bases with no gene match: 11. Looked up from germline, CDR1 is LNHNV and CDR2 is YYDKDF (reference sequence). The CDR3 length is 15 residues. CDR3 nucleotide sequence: TGTGCCACCAGTTTAATACAGGGGAATGGTGAAAAACTGTTTTTT. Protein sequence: CATSLIQGNGEKLFF.

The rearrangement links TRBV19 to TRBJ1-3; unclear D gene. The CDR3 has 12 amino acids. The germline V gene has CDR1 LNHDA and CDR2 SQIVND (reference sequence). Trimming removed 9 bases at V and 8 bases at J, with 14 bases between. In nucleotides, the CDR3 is TGTGCCAGCCGGGGTTTCGGGGACACCATATATTTT. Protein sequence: CASRGFGDTIYF.

In DNA, the CDR3 is TGTGCCAGCAGTGAATATCGTCTGGACAGGGCCTACGAGCAGTACTTC. Protein product: CASSEYRLDRAYEQYF. This chain uses TRBV6-1 with TRBJ2-7; 8 bases are a match to TRBD1. Germline V gives CDR1 MNHNS, CDR2 SASEGT. This CDR3 is 16 amino acids long. The V gene end was trimmed by 2 bases and the J gene end by 2 bases; junction bases not matched to a gene: 8.

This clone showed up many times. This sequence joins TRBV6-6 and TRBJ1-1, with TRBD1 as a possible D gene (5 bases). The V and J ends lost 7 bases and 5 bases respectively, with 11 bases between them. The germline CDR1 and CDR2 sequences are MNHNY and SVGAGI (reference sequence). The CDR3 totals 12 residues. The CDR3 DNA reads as TGTGCCAGCACCGGGGGGGGTACTGAAGCTTTCTTT. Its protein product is CASTGGGTEAFF.

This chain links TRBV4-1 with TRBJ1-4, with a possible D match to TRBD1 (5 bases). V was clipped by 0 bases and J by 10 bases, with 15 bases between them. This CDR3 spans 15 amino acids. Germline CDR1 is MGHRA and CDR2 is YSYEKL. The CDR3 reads CASSQDRIKGRKLFF. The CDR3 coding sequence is TGCGCCAGCAGCCAAGATAGGATCAAGGGGCGAAAACTGTTTTTT.

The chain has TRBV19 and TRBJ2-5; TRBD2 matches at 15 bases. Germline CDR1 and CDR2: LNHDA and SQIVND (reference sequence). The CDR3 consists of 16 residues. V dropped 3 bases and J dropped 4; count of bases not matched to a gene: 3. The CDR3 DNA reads TGTGCCAGTAGTATCGGACTAGCGGGAGGGGGAGAGACCCAGTACTTC. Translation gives CASSIGLAGGGETQYF.

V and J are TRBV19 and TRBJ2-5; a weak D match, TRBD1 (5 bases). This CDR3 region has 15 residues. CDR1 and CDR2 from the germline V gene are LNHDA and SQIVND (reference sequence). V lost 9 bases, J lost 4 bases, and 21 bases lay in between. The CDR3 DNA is TGTGCCAGGACCCCCGGGCAGGGAATCCGAGAGACCCAGTACTTC. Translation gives CARTPGQGIRETQYF.

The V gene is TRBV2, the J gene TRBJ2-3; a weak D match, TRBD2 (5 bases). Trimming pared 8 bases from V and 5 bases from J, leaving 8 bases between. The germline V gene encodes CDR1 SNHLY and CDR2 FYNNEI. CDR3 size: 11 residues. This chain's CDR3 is CASEGRDTQYF. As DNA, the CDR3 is TGTGCCAGCGAAGGGAGAGATACGCAGTATTTT.

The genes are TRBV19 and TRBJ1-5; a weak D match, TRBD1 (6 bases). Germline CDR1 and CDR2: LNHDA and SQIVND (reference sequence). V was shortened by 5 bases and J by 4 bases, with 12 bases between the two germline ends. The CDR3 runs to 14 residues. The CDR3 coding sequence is TGTGCCAGTAGTTTACAACAGGGAAATCAGCCCCAGCATTTT. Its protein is CASSLQQGNQPQHF.

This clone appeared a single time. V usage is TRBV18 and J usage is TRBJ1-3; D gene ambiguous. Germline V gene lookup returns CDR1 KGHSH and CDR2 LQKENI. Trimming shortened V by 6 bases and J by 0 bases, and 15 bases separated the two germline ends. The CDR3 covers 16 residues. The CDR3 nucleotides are TGTGCCAGCTCCACCACCGTGGGCAGCTCTGGAAACACCATATATTTT. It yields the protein CASSTTVGSSGNTIYF. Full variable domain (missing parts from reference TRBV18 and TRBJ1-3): NAGVMQNPRHLVRRRGQEARLRCSPMKGHSHVYWYRQLPEEGLKFMVYLQKENIIDESGMPKERFSAEFPKEGPSILRIQQVVRGDSAAYFCASSTTVGSSGNTIYFGEGSWLTVV.

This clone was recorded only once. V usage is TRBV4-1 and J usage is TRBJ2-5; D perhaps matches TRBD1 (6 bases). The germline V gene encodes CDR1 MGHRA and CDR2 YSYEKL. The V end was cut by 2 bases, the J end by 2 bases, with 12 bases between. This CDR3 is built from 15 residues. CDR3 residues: CASSQPDRTQETQYF. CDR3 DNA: TGCGCCAGCAGCCAACCTGACAGGACGCAAGAGACCCAGTACTTC.

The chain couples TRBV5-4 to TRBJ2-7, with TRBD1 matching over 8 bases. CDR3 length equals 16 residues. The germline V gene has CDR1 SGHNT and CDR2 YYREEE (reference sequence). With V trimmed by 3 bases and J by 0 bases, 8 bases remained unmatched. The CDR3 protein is CASSSRTGPNSYEQYF. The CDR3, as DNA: TGTGCCAGCAGCTCCCGGACAGGGCCTAACTCCTACGAGCAGTACTTC.